The source of this TCR beta chain is a study of graft-versus-host responses after intestinal transplantation. Study-wide context: Recipients had multivisceral, liver-intestinal, or isolated intestinal transplants. Anti-thymocyte globulin was used for induction in all recipients, who then took tacrolimus and steroids for roughly 3 years.

Per germline, CDR1 MNHNS and CDR2 SASEGT. V was shortened by 8 bases and J by 14 bases, with 13 bases between the two germline ends. The CDR3 is made up of 11 amino acids. This clone turned up a few times. Its target is not known. TCRdb keeps only in-frame clones here, not all; method: immunoSEQ multiplex PCR. The sample holds approximately 100,000 clones, 86% seen once. Whole-study findings and limits: Association was observed between peak circulating GvH clone levels and early post-transplant HvG declines.

The chain joins TRBV6-1 to TRBJ1-6; no reliable D call. The sequenced sample was PBMCs, obtained 255 days after intestinal transplant. This clonotype originated in a human patient who received an intestinal transplant, so some T cells may come from the graft donor. CDR3 nucleotide sequence: TGTGCCAGCGGAAGAGGTATCTCCCTCCACTTT. Translation gives CASGRGISLHF.